Following are 6 T cell receptor beta chains from one sample sequenced in a study of beta chain features in type 1 diabetes. Every isolated RNA sample was fully reverse transcribed, so sequencing captured expressed TCRB transcripts. Sequencing was performed with immunoSEQ multiplex PCR; in TCRdb, only in-frame clones are kept and a portion is missing. The sample has about 140,000 clones; roughly 10% are singletons. Sequencing input: central memory CD4+ T cells from blood. Receptor source: a middle-aged woman in good health.

A few counts support this clone. The chain joins TRBV27 to TRBJ1-5; 9 bases map to TRBD1. The germline gives CDR1 MNHEY, CDR2 SMNVEV (reference sequence). V lost 4 bases and J lost 6; bases outside the gene matches: 4. This CDR3 comprises 14 residues. The CDR3 is CASSWGTGFQPQHF. Written as DNA, the CDR3 is TGTGCCAGCAGTTGGGGGACAGGGTTTCAGCCCCAGCATTTT.

This chain uses TRBV18 with TRBJ1-2; no clear D gene. Per the germline V gene, CDR1 is KGHSH and CDR2 is LQKENI. Deletions cut 0 bases from V and 8 bases from J, with 16 bases between. The CDR3 has 15 amino acids. The CDR3 DNA reads TGTGCCAGCTCACCACCGACAAGTCCCCCTTTGGGCTACACCTTC. It encodes CASSPPTSPPLGYTF.

In its sample, this clone was seen many times. This chain links TRBV11-2 with TRBJ1-2; 11 bases match TRBD1. The CDR3 loop spans 15 amino acids. Losses at the gene ends were 8 bases for V and 5 bases for J; bases not matched to a gene: 10. Germline V gene lookup returns CDR1 SGHAT and CDR2 FQNNGV. Here the CDR3 DNA reads TGTGCCAGCGCCCACCATAGGGACAGGGGGTATGGCTACACCTTC. Amino acid sequence: CASAHHRDRGYGYTF.

The rearrangement links TRBV6-1 to TRBJ2-5; D unresolved. V lost 5 bases, J lost 5 bases, and 6 bases lay in between. This CDR3 has 11 amino acids. The germline V gene has CDR1 MNHNS and CDR2 SASEGT. The CDR3 nucleotides read TGTGCCAGCAGTACAATGGAGACCCAGTACTTC. It is translated as CASSTMETQYF.

V gene TRBV6-5 combines with J gene TRBJ2-5; D possibly corresponds to TRBD2 (5 bases). The CDR3 is 15 residues long. Germline V CDR1 and CDR2: MNHEY, SVGAGI. Between the trimmed V and J ends, which lost 6 bases and 2 bases, there was a span of 16 bases. This chain's CDR3 is CASSPLGLGQETQYF. The CDR3 DNA follows: TGTGCCAGCAGCCCACTAGGCCTAGGGCAAGAGACCCAGTACTTC.

This clone was seen a few times. V and J are TRBV7-2 and TRBJ1-1, with D possibly matching TRBD1 (6 bases). V was shortened by 3 bases and J by 1 base, with 9 bases between the two germline ends. From germline, CDR1 is SGHTA and CDR2 FQGNSA. This CDR3 has 14 residues. For the CDR3, the DNA is TGTGCCAGCAGCTTCCAGGGGTGGAACACTGAAGCTTTCTTT. Its protein is CASSFQGWNTEAFF.